A selection of T cell receptor beta chains follows, all from one sample in a study of control samples from healthy donors and cancer patients. TCRdb keeps only in-frame clones here, not all; method: immunoSEQ multiplex PCR. This repertoire shows more than 150,000 clones, roughly 93% found once; its top ten account for around 1.6%. Sequences were obtained from blood. Source of these receptors: a man between 18 and 29 years old in good health. Each CDR3 is given with its conserved first and last residue. D genes are given only for firm matches. Part of the rows lack a size; the others show once, few, many or a class for expanded clones.

TRBV6-2/TRBV6-3	-	TRBJ2-5	-	TGTGCCAGCAGTTATGCGATGCCGGGGAATGGAGAGACCCAGTACTTC	CASSYAMPGNGETQYF
TRBV12-3/TRBV12-4	-	TRBJ2-3	-	TGTGCCAGCAGTACCGGGACAAGATGGACTTTT	CASSTGTRWTF
TRBV5-1	-	TRBJ2-7	-	TGCGCCAGCAGCTTGGGAGACCTCTCCTACGAGCAGTACTTC	CASSLGDLSYEQYF
TRBV5-1	-	TRBJ2-3	TRBD1	TGCGCCAGCAGCCCCCGGGACAGGGATACGCAGTATTTT	CASSPRDRDTQYF
TRBV24-1	-	TRBJ1-5	-	TGTGCCACCAGCGATGCGGGGGGCGGTCAGCCCCAGCATTTT	CATSDAGGGQPQHF
TRBV5-6	-	TRBJ1-1	TRBD1	TGTGCCAGCAGCTCACAGACAGGGGCGGAGGACACTGAAGCTTTCTTT	CASSSQTGAEDTEAFF
TRBV12-5	-	TRBJ2-1	TRBD2	TGTGCTAGTTCAAGGGGAGGGCCTGTTAATGAGCAGTTCTTC	CASSRGGPVNEQFF
TRBV5-6	-	TRBJ1-2	-	TGTGCCAGCAGCTTGGGAACGCAGGGATATGGCTACACCTTC	CASSLGTQGYGYTF
TRBV5-1	-	TRBJ1-2	-	TGCGCCAGCAGCTTAACCCTGGGGGCGTCTAACTATGGCTACACCTTC	CASSLTLGASNYGYTF
TRBV5-1	-	TRBJ1-4	-	TGCGCCAGCAGCGGCCGACAGAACTCAAATGAAAAACTGTTTTTT	CASSGRQNSNEKLFF
TRBV4-1	-	TRBJ1-2	-	TGCGCCAGCAGCCAAGAGGGTTATGGCTACACCTTC	CASSQEGYGYTF
TRBV2	-	TRBJ1-6	-	TGTGCCAGCAGTGCAAATTCACCCCTCCACTTT	CASSANSPLHF
TRBV5-1	-	TRBJ2-2	-	TGCGCCAGCAGCCGGAGGGGGAACACCGGGGAGCTGTTTTTT	CASSRRGNTGELFF
TRBV30	-	TRBJ2-4	-	TGTGCCTGGTCGGCCGGGACGGAAGAAAACATTCAGTACTTC	CAWSAGTEENIQYF
TRBV5-1	-	TRBJ1-1	TRBD1	TGCGCCAGCAGGGGGGACAGGGGAAGGAACACTGAAGCTTTCTTT	CASRGDRGRNTEAFF
TRBV19	once	TRBJ2-2	TRBD1	TGTGCCAGTAGACTGCCGGGACAGAGTAACACCGGGGAGCTGTTTTTT	CASRLPGQSNTGELFF
TRBV5-6	-	TRBJ1-6	TRBD1	TGTGCCAGCAGCCTCCGACAGGGCCACGCGGGTTCACCCCTCCACTTT	CASSLRQGHAGSPLHF
TRBV5-1	-	TRBJ1-1	TRBD1	TGCGCCAGCAGCTTCCCAGGGGGAACTGAAGCTTTCTTT	CASSFPGGTEAFF
TRBV5-1	-	TRBJ1-1	-	TGCGCCAGCAGCTTATGGCCGGAGAACACTGAAGCTTTCTTT	CASSLWPENTEAFF
TRBV2	-	TRBJ1-5	-	TGTGCCAGCATGCCAGGGAGCGGTCAGCCCCAGCATTTT	CASMPGSGQPQHF
TRBV20-1	-	TRBJ2-2	TRBD2	TGCAGTGCTAGTTATTCTAGCGGGGGGCCCGGGGAGCTGTTTTTT	CSASYSSGGPGELFF
TRBV3-1/TRBV3-2	-	TRBJ2-2	-	TGTGCCAGCAGCTTCCGGGCAATAGGGGGGAACGGGGAGCTGTTTTTT	CASSFRAIGGNGELFF
TRBV30	-	TRBJ1-5	-	TGTGCCTGGAGTAGTTCGGCAGCTAAGCATAGCAATCAGCCCCAGCATTTT	CAWSSSAAKHSNQPQHF
TRBV9	once	TRBJ2-1	-	TGTGCCAGCAGCGTAGATGGGACAGAGCAGTTCTTC	CASSVDGTEQFF
TRBV7-9	-	TRBJ1-1	-	TGTGCCAGCAGCGTCAGACAGAACACTGAAGCTTTCTTT	CASSVRQNTEAFF
TRBV2	-	TRBJ1-4	-	TGTGCCAGCAGTGTTAGGGGAGTCACTAATGAAAAACTGTTTTTT	CASSVRGVTNEKLFF
TRBV6-5	-	TRBJ2-3	-	TGTGCCAGCAAAAAGGCTGGCACAGATACGCAGTATTTT	CASKKAGTDTQYF
TRBV6-4	-	TRBJ2-2	TRBD2	TGTGCCAGCAGTACCGGACTAGCGGGGTCGAACACCGGGGAGCTGTTTTTT	CASSTGLAGSNTGELFF
TRBV5-1	-	TRBJ2-7	TRBD1	TGCGCCAGCAGCCTTCAGACAGGGAATACCTACGAGCAGTACTTC	CASSLQTGNTYEQYF
TRBV25-1	-	TRBJ2-4	TRBD2	TGTGCCAGCAGCTACTCCTCCCCGGGACTAGCGGGGAGAAACATTCAGTACTTC	CASSYSSPGLAGRNIQYF
TRBV5-6	-	TRBJ1-1	TRBD1	TGTGCCAGCAGCTTGGGGGACAGGAAAAACACTGAAGCTTTCTTT	CASSLGDRKNTEAFF
TRBV4-2	-	TRBJ1-3	-	TGTGCCAGCAGCCCCGGACACGGCGGCTCCTCTGGAAACACCATATATTTT	CASSPGHGGSSGNTIYF
TRBV18	-	TRBJ2-7	-	TGTGCCAGCTCACCCGCCAGGATCGACTACGAGCAGTACTTC	CASSPARIDYEQYF
TRBV30	-	TRBJ2-7	-	TGTGCCTGGAGTGGGCAGAAAACGGGCGAGCAGTACTTC	CAWSGQKTGEQYF
TRBV5-1	-	TRBJ1-4	-	TGCGCCAGCAGCGGAGGGGGAGCGGGAACTAATGAAAAACTGTTTTTT	CASSGGGAGTNEKLFF
TRBV24-1	-	TRBJ1-2	-	TGTGCCACCAGTGATGACGTTGCGCGGGGCTACACCTTC	CATSDDVARGYTF
TRBV25-1	-	TRBJ1-1	-	TGTGCCAGCAGTGAGAAGGGGTCCTGGAACACTGAAGCTTTCTTT	CASSEKGSWNTEAFF
TRBV20-1	-	TRBJ2-7	-	TGCAGTGCTAGTTCCGGGCCCGCGAACGAGCAGTACTTC	CSASSGPANEQYF
TRBV3-1/TRBV3-2	-	TRBJ2-1	-	TGTGCCAGCAGCCAAGTTGTCAATGAGCAGTTCTTC	CASSQVVNEQFF
TRBV15	-	TRBJ2-1	-	TGTGCCACCAGCAGAATTATGGGGGGCGATGAGCAGTTCTTC	CATSRIMGGDEQFF
TRBV5-6	-	TRBJ1-6	-	TGTGCCAGCAGCCGTCGAGGGAGTGGCGATTCACCCCTCCACTTT	CASSRRGSGDSPLHF
TRBV2	-	TRBJ2-6	-	TGTGCCAGCAGATTCGAGGGCGTAGGGGCCAACGTCCTGACTTTC	CASRFEGVGANVLTF
TRBV7-9	-	TRBJ2-7	TRBD1	TGTGCCAGCAGCCCCGGGACAGGTCCCCCGGTCCGCGAGCAGTACTTC	CASSPGTGPPVREQYF
TRBV5-1	-	TRBJ2-6	-	TGCGCCAGCGCCGGGGCCGGGGCCAACGTCCTGACTTTC	CASAGAGANVLTF
TRBV27	-	TRBJ1-6	-	TGTGCCAGCAGTTTAGGTAGGGGCCGTAATTCACCCCTCCACTTT	CASSLGRGRNSPLHF
TRBV21-1	-	TRBJ1-1	-	TGTGCCAGCAGCAAATTACGCAGGGGCATTATGAACACTGAAGCTTTCTTT	CASSKLRRGIMNTEAFF
TRBV12-2	-	TRBJ1-4	-	TGTGCAAGTCGCCCCACATCATCGGGAAAACTGTTTTTT	CASRPTSSGKLFF
TRBV12-3/TRBV12-4	-	TRBJ1-3	-	TGTGCCAGCAGCACCGGACAGGGAAACACCATATATTTT	CASSTGQGNTIYF